Listed here are 21 T cell receptor beta chains from one sample, sequenced in a study of PD-1 blockade in classical Hodgkin lymphoma (TCRdb year 2020). The time point label of this sample denotes: cycle 1 day 1 (C1D1), immediately before nivolumab initiation. Every trial patient had relapsed after autologous stem cell transplantation, and cohorts A, B and C differed in prior brentuximab vedotin exposure. CD4+ T cells were purified from thawed PBMCs by magnetic negative selection with a Miltenyi CD4+ T cell isolation kit. The library was prepared using the immunoSEQ multiplex PCR assay. What TCRdb holds here is the immuneACCESS table cut down to in-frame rearrangements. Part of the clones is not present; checked against another copy, under half of the missing clones reflect an unresolved V gene, and the others are unexplained. This sample is represented by 10,000 to 15,000 clones; 90% of them were singletons. The ten top clones hold 0.5% to 0.65% of the sample.

The input for sequencing was CD4+ T cells from blood, taken at baseline. The receptors come from a human donor with classical Hodgkin lymphoma.

The chain has TRBV10-3 and TRBJ1-2, with 9 bases aligning to TRBD1. The J segment lost 5 bases and the V segment lost 6 bases, leaving 4 bases of the junction unmatched. The CDR3 runs 13 residues. Germline loops: CDR1 ENHRY, CDR2 SYGVKD. The CDR3, as DNA: TGTGCCATCAGCGGGGACAGGGCTTATGGCTACACCTTC. Protein product: CAISGDRAYGYTF.

This chain links TRBV2 with TRBJ1-1; D ambiguous. CDR1 is SNHLY and CDR2 is FYNNEI in the germline V gene. The CDR3 covers 13 residues. Trimming left V 6 bases short and J 0 bases short, with 8 bases between. The CDR3 region has the DNA TGTGCCAGCAGCGCTCACATGAACACTGAAGCTTTCTTT. Protein: CASSAHMNTEAFF.

This chain joins TRBV2 and TRBJ2-1, with unresolved D. The CDR3 consists of 12 residues. V was cut by 8 bases and J by 6 bases, with 11 bases left in between. Germline values: CDR1 SNHLY, CDR2 FYNNEI. CDR3 protein: CASGVGVNEQFF. The CDR3 nucleotides read TGTGCCAGCGGGGTAGGAGTCAATGAGCAGTTCTTC.

The chain couples TRBV7-3 to TRBJ2-1, with TRBD2 identical over 13 bases. Germline CDR1 is SGHTA and CDR2 is FQGTGA. The V gene end was trimmed by 0 bases and the J gene end by 8 bases; junction bases not matched to a gene: 4. CDR3 length: 16 amino acids. The CDR3 protein is CASSLTGLAGVDEQFF. In nucleotides, the CDR3 is TGTGCCAGCAGCTTAACCGGACTAGCGGGAGTTGATGAGCAGTTCTTC.

The genes are TRBV6-6 and TRBJ1-6; maybe TRBD1 (6 bases). There are 16 residues in the CDR3. Germline V gene data show CDR1 as MNHNY and CDR2 as SVGAGI (reference sequence). Trimming shortened V by 11 bases and J by 1 base, and 18 bases separated the two germline ends. DNA of the CDR3: TGTGCCGCGGGGGGGCCGTCGGGGTCCTATAATTCACCCCTCCACTTT. It yields the protein CAAGGPSGSYNSPLHF.

This sequence joins TRBV5-4 and TRBJ2-1; 9 bases map to TRBD1. The trim removed 4 bases at V and 9 bases at J, leaving 11 bases unmatched. The CDR3 covers 15 residues. Germline loops: CDR1 SGHNT, CDR2 YYREEE (reference sequence). CDR3 sequence reads: CASSGGTGGLGEQFF. DNA of the CDR3: TGTGCCAGCAGCGGGGGCACAGGGGGCCTGGGTGAGCAGTTCTTC.

This chain links TRBV5-4 with TRBJ2-2; D remains unclear. The length of the CDR3 is 15 residues. In germline, CDR1 is SGHNT, CDR2 YYREEE (reference sequence). V lost 3 bases and J lost 1, with 10 bases in between. The CDR3 sequence: CASSSARQNTGELFF. DNA for the CDR3: TGTGCCAGCAGCTCGGCCCGCCAGAACACCGGGGAGCTGTTTTTT.

This clone was observed a single time. The chain combines TRBV6-1 with TRBJ1-5, with 9 bases identical to TRBD1. V was clipped by 6 bases and J by 7 bases; unmatched bases: 7. The CDR3 has 14 residues. Germline V CDR1 and CDR2: MNHNS, SASEGT. CDR3 residues: CASSYDRGNQPQHF. CDR3 DNA: TGTGCCAGCAGCTATGACAGGGGGAACCAGCCCCAGCATTTT.

The chain employs TRBV4-1 and TRBJ1-5; 7 bases are shared with TRBD1. Germline CDR1 is MGHRA and CDR2 is YSYEKL. This CDR3 has 14 amino acids. Trimming removed 5 bases from V and 1 base from J; junction bases left unmatched: 2. CDR3 protein: CASSEDRSNQPQHF. For the CDR3, the DNA is TGCGCCAGCAGCGAGGACAGGAGCAATCAGCCCCAGCATTTT.

This clone was found once. The V and J genes are TRBV6-5 and TRBJ2-7, with D possibly being TRBD1 (6 bases). The V end was cut by 8 bases, the J end by 2 bases, with 16 bases between. This CDR3 spans 14 amino acids. CDR1 is MNHEY, CDR2 SVGAGI, per germline. The CDR3, as DNA: TGTGCCAGCCTGGGGCCCGGGACAACCTACGAGCAGTACTTC. It encodes CASLGPGTTYEQYF.

The table lists this clone with a count of one. Here the CDR3 DNA reads TGCGCCAGCAGTGTTCCCAACTCGGAAGCTTTCTTT. It is translated as CASSVPNSEAFF. J is TRBJ1-1 and V is TRBV5-1; D unresolved. CDR1 SGHRS and CDR2 YFSETQ come from the germline V gene. V lost 5 bases and J 8 bases, leaving 13 bases between the germline ends. This CDR3 comprises 12 residues.

This CDR3 is CASSVTGGSPLHF. CDR3 coding DNA: TGTGCCAGCAGCGTAACAGGGGGATCACCCCTCCACTTT. This chain links TRBV9 with TRBJ1-6, with 8 positions matching TRBD1. In germline, CDR1 is SGDLS, CDR2 YYNGEE. V lost 1 base and J lost 10; bases outside the gene matches: 1. The CDR3 is made up of 13 amino acids.

The rearrangement uses TRBV18 and TRBJ2-1, with D perhaps being TRBD1 or TRBD2 (6 bases each). Germline CDR1 and CDR2: KGHSH and LQKENI. This CDR3 is built from 16 residues. V was cut by 1 base and J by 0 bases, with 10 bases left in between. DNA for the CDR3: TGTGCCAGCTCACCACTCGGGGGCGCCTCCTACAATGAGCAGTTCTTC. It is translated as CASSPLGGASYNEQFF.

This clone was recorded only once. The chain links TRBV5-8 to TRBJ2-3, with a possible D match to TRBD1 (6 bases). Germline values: CDR1 SGHTS, CDR2 YDEGEE. Trimming removed 4 bases from V and 3 bases from J, with 9 bases in between. The CDR3 covers 13 residues. The CDR3 protein is CASSQQGTDTQYF. The DNA of the CDR3 is TGTGCCAGCAGCCAACAGGGTACAGATACGCAGTATTTT.

The chain combines TRBV7-8 with TRBJ2-3; tentative D call: TRBD2 (6 bases). The CDR3 has 15 amino acids. Germline V CDR1 and CDR2: SGHVS, FQNEAQ. V dropped 5 bases and J dropped 2 bases, with 14 bases sitting between them. In DNA form, the CDR3 reads TGTGCCAGCAGCGTTACTGGCGGGAACACAGATACGCAGTATTTT. It specifies CASSVTGGNTDTQYF.

J is TRBJ2-5 and V is TRBV15; 7 nucleotides agree with TRBD1. Looked up from germline, CDR1 is LNHNV and CDR2 is YYDKDF (reference sequence). After removal of 5 bases from V and 0 bases from J, the junction contained 6 bases not matched to a gene. The CDR3 has 15 amino acids. CDR3 residues: CATSEQGTNQETQYF. CDR3 coding DNA: TGTGCCACCAGCGAACAGGGGACAAACCAAGAGACCCAGTACTTC.

This chain connects TRBV5-1 to TRBJ2-5, with D possibly matching TRBD1 (6 bases). Trimming removed 0 bases at V and 5 bases at J, with 14 bases between. CDR1 SGHRS and CDR2 YFSETQ come from the germline V gene. This CDR3 comprises 15 residues. Here the CDR3 reads CASSLEGDGWETQYF. The CDR3 coding sequence is TGCGCCAGCAGCTTGGAGGGGGACGGCTGGGAGACCCAGTACTTC.

CDR3: CATRDFTDEQYF. CDR3 bases: TGTGCCACCAGGGATTTCACCGACGAGCAGTACTTC. This chain links TRBV6-1 with TRBJ2-7; tentative D call: TRBD1 (5 bases). The germline CDR1 and CDR2 sequences are MNHNS and SASEGT. The length of the CDR3 is 12 residues. Trimming stripped 10 bases from V and 5 bases from J, with 15 bases between.

This rearrangement joins TRBV5-5 to TRBJ2-2, with D uncertain. With 6 bases removed from V and 0 bases from J, the gap between germline ends came to 6 bases. The CDR3 has 13 amino acids. Germline CDR1 reads SGHKS; CDR2 reads YYEKEE (reference sequence). CDR3: CASTVANTGELFF. The DNA for the CDR3 is TGTGCCAGCACTGTTGCGAACACCGGGGAGCTGTTTTTT.

In DNA, the CDR3 is TGTGCCAGCAGTCGGTACCAAGAGACCCAGTACTTC. It encodes CASSRYQETQYF. The V and J genes are TRBV2 and TRBJ2-5; D not certain. This CDR3 has 12 amino acids. V was shortened by 5 bases and J by 0 bases, with 4 bases between the two germline ends. Germline CDR1 and CDR2: SNHLY and FYNNEI.

The chain recombines TRBV5-4 with TRBJ1-2; possibly TRBD1 for D (6 bases). V shed 4 bases and J shed 3 bases, with 16 bases lying between them. There are 15 residues in the CDR3. From germline, CDR1 is SGHNT and CDR2 YYREEE (reference sequence). CDR3 region: CASSAAGGADYGYTF. The CDR3 DNA follows: TGTGCCAGCAGCGCCGCGGGGGGCGCGGACTATGGCTACACCTTC.